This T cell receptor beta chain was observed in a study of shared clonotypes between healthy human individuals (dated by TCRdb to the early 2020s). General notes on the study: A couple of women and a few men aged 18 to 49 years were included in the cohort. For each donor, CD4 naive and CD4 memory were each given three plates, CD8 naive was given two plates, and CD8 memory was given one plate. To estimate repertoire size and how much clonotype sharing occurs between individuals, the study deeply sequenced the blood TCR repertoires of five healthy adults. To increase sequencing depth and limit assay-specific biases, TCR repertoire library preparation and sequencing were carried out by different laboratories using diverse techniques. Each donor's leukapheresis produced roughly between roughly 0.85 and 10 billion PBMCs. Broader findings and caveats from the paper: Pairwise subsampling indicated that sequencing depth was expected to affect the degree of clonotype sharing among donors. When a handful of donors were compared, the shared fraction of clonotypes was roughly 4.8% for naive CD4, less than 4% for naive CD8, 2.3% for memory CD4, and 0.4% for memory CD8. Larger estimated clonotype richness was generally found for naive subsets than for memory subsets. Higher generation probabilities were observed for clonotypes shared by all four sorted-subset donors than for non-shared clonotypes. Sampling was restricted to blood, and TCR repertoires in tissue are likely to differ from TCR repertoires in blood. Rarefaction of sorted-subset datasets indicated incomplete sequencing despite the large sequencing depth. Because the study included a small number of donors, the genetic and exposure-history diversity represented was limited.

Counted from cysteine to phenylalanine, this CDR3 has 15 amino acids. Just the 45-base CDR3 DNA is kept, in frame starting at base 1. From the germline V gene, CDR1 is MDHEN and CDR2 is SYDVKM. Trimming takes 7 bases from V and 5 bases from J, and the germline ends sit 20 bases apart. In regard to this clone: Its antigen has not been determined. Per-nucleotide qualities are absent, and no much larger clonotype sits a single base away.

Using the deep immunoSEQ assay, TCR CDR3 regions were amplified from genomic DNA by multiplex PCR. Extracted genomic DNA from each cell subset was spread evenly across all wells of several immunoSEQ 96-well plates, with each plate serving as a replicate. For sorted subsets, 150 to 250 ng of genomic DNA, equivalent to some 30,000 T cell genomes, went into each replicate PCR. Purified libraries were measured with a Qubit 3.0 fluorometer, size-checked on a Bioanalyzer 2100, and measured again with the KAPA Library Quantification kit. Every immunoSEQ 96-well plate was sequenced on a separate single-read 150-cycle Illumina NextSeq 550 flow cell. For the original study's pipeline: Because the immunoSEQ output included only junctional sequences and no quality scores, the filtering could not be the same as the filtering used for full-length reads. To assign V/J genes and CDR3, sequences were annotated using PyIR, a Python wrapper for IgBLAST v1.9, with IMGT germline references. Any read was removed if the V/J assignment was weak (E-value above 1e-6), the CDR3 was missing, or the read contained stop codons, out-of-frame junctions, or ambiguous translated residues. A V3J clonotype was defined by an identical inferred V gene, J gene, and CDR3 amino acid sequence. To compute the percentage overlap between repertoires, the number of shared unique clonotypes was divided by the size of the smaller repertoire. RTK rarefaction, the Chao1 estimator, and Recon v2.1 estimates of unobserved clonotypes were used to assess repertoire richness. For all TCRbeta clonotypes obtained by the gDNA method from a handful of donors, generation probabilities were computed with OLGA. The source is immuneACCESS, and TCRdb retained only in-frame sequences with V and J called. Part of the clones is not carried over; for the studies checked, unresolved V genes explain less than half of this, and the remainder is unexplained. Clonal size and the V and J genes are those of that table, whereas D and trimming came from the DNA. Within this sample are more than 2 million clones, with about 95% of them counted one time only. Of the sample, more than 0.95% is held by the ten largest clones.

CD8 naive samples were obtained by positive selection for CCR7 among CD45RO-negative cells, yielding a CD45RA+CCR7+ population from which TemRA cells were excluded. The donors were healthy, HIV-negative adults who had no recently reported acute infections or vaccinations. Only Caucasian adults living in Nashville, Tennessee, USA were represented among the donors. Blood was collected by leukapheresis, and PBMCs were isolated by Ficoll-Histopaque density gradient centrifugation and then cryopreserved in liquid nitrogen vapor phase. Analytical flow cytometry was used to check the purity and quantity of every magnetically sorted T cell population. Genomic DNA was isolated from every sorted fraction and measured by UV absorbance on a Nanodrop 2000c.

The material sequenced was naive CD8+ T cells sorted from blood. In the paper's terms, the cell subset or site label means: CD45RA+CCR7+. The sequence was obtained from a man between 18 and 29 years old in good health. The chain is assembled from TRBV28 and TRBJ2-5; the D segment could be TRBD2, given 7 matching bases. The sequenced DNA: TGTGCCAGCATCCTAAGGGGGGGTCGATTGGAGACCCAGTACTTC. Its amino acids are CASILRGGRLETQYF.